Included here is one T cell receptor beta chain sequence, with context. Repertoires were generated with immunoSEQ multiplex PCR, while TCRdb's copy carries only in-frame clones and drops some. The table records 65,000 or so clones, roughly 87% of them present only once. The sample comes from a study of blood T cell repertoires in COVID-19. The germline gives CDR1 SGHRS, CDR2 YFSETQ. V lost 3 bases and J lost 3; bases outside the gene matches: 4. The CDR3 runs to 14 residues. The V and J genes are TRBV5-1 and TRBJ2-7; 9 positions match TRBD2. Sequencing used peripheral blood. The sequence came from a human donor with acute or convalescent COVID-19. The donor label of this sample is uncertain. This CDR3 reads CASSSSTSGYEQYF. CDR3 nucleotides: TGCGCCAGCAGCTCCTCGACTAGCGGCTACGAGCAGTACTTC. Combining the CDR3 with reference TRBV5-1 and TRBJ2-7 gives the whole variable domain KAGVTQTPRYLIKTRGQQVTLSCSPISGHRSVSWYQQTPGQGLQFLFEYFSETQRNKGNFPGRFSGRQFSNSRSEMNVSTLELGDSALYLCASSSSTSGYEQYFGPGTRLTVT.